Described below is a single T cell receptor (beta chain) sequence and its context. The source of the sample is a study of T cells and Merkel cell carcinoma outcomes. The data were produced by immunoSEQ multiplex PCR, yet TCRdb's version contains in-frame clones alone and is incomplete. Here the sample spans approximately 3,000 clones, around 97% being singletons. The CDR3 runs to 13 residues. The germline V gene has CDR1 SGHRS and CDR2 YFSETQ. The V end lost 3 bases, the J end lost 1 base, and 8 bases lay between the germline ends. The clonotype was recovered from a human donor with Merkel cell carcinoma. The sequenced sample was tumor tissue from Merkel cell carcinoma. The chain links TRBV5-1 to TRBJ2-7; perhaps TRBD2 as D (6 bases). This CDR3 is CASSSAGSYEQYF. The CDR3 coding sequence is TGCGCCAGCAGCTCGGCGGGGTCCTACGAGCAGTACTTC.